Reported below is one T cell receptor (beta chain). Antigen: not known. The CDR3 contains 13 residues. The V end was cut by 0 bases, the J end by 4 bases, with 5 bases between. Germline CDR1 reads SGDLS; CDR2 reads YYNGEE. Expressed TCRB transcripts were sequenced because the entire RNA isolate underwent reverse transcription. The table came from immunoSEQ multiplex PCR; TCRdb's copy has only in-frame clones and leaves some out. Of about 27,000 clones detected, roughly three fifths appear once; the ten largest clones hold 1.5%. The data stem from a study of beta chain features in type 1 diabetes. CD45RO/CCR7/CD25/CD127/CD95/CD27 sorting isolated CD4+ naive, central memory, regulatory and stem cell-like memory cells. Study-level results: Type 1 diabetes patients showed a moderate but significant shortening of TCRB CDR3s in all four CD4+ subsets. Small HLA sub-analyses could not settle whether HLA shapes TCRB rearrangement. A greater similarity of naive, central memory and Treg TCRB repertoires was seen among patients than among healthy donors.

The source is a young woman with type 1 diabetes. Sequenced material: Tregs from blood. The V gene is TRBV9, the J gene TRBJ2-1, with unresolved D. The CDR3 sequence: CASSVGQYNEQFF. CDR3 coding DNA: TGTGCCAGCAGCGTAGGCCAGTACAATGAGCAGTTCTTC.